A single sample is the source of the 22 T cell receptor beta chains below, sequenced in a study of vaccination effects on CD4 cells after COVID-19. Assay used: immunoSEQ multiplex PCR; TCRdb lists only in-frame clones, some missing. The repertoire includes tens of thousands of clones, about 80% of them detected once, and 37% sits in the top ten. In the ViraFEST assay, antigen-specific CD4+ clonotypes were identified by expansion after peptide-pool stimulation. Researchers isolated CD4+ T cells once approximately eleven days of culture had elapsed. A PCR test confirmed that the person had SARS-CoV-2 infection between March and December 2020. No antigen has been assigned to these receptors. The sequencing here drew on CD4+ T cells from PBMCs cultured with a peptide pool, taken before COVID-19 vaccination. These receptors all stem from a human donor who had a prior SARS-CoV-2 infection.

This clone was seen more than once but under ten times. Written as DNA, the CDR3 is TGTGCCAGCAGCCCCTGGGACAGGGCGAACACTGAAGCTTTCTTT. Translation gives CASSPWDRANTEAFF. The chain is built from TRBV7-9 and TRBJ1-1, with 9 bases that match TRBD1. The ends lost 5 bases at V and 1 base at J; junction bases unmatched: 5. This CDR3 spans 15 amino acids. The V gene's germline CDR1 is SEHNR and CDR2 FQNEAQ (reference sequence).

This chain connects TRBV30 to TRBJ1-4; TRBD1 matches at 8 bases. V was clipped by 5 bases and J by 7 bases; unmatched bases: 0. The CDR3 is 11 amino acids. Germline V gene sequence: CDR1 GTSNPN, CDR2 SVGIG (reference sequence). CDR3 DNA: TGTGCCTGGGGGACAGGTGAAAAACTGTTTTTT. Amino acids: CAWGTGEKLFF.

This chain connects TRBV7-2 to TRBJ2-1; 8 nucleotides line up with TRBD2. CDR1 and CDR2 from the germline V gene are SGHTA and FQGNSA. The CDR3 loop spans 15 amino acids. Trimming at V came to 3 bases and at J to 4 bases, leaving 5 bases not matched to a gene. CDR3 residues: CASSFAGGLYNEQFF. The CDR3 bases are TGTGCCAGCAGCTTTGCGGGAGGACTATACAATGAGCAGTTCTTC.

J is TRBJ1-2 and V is TRBV30; D possibly corresponds to TRBD1 (5 bases). The V gene lost 5 bases and the J gene lost 5 bases, with 15 bases spanning the gap. The CDR3 spans 13 residues. The germline CDR1 and CDR2 sequences are GTSNPN and SVGIG (reference sequence). CDR3 protein: CAWAPGEGYGYTF. DNA of the CDR3: TGTGCCTGGGCCCCTGGGGAGGGGTATGGCTACACCTTC.

This clone was found once. The chain is built from TRBV6-4 and TRBJ2-3, with TRBD2 identical over 10 bases. Trimming took 7 bases from V and 1 from J; bases not matched to a gene: 20. Germline V gene data show CDR1 as MRHNA and CDR2 as SNTAGT. The CDR3 consists of 20 residues. As DNA, the CDR3 is TGTGCCAGCATTTGGGTTACTAGCGGGACCCTGATTCGCCGCACAGATACGCAGTATTTT. As protein: CASIWVTSGTLIRRTDTQYF.

The chain carries TRBV2 and TRBJ1-6; 7 nucleotides line up with TRBD1. J gave up 4 bases and V 6 bases, and 9 bases lay outside the gene matches. The CDR3 extends over 16 amino acids. Germline V CDR1 and CDR2: SNHLY, FYNNEI. This CDR3 is CASSRLRDRYNSPLHF. For the CDR3, the DNA is TGTGCCAGCAGCAGACTTAGGGACAGATATAATTCACCCCTCCACTTT.

V gene TRBV2 combines with J gene TRBJ2-7; D call uncertain. This CDR3 has 14 amino acids. The germline V gene has CDR1 SNHLY and CDR2 FYNNEI. Trimming left V 0 bases short and J 9 bases short, with 15 bases between. This CDR3 reads CASSEAGLPVGQYF. CDR3 in DNA: TGTGCCAGCAGTGAAGCAGGGTTGCCGGTCGGGCAGTACTTC.

The V call is TRBV25-1, the J call TRBJ1-4, with TRBD1 identical over 9 bases. Germline trimming cut 2 bases from V and 7 bases from J; bases unmatched to any gene: 8. CDR3 size: 16 residues. Germline CDR1 MGHDK, CDR2 SYGVNS. CDR3 DNA: TGTGCCAGCAGTGAAATGGGACAGGGCCCCATTGAAAAACTGTTTTTT. It encodes CASSEMGQGPIEKLFF.

J is TRBJ1-4 and V is TRBV3-1 (or the pseudogene TRBV3-2); no firm D call. Trimming cost V 0 bases and J 5 bases, with 10 bases left between them. The CDR3 spans 15 residues. Germline V CDR1 and CDR2: LGHDT, YNNKEL (reference sequence). This CDR3 is CASSQDGLWNEKLFF. The CDR3 DNA sequence: TGTGCCAGCAGCCAAGACGGGCTTTGGAATGAAAAACTGTTTTTT.

The V gene is TRBV2, the J gene TRBJ1-2; 8 nucleotides agree with TRBD1. This CDR3 is built from 18 residues. The junction had 16 bases not matched to a gene; V was cut back by 6 bases and J by 1 base. CDR1 is SNHLY, CDR2 FYNNEI, per germline. CDR3 bases: TGTGCCAGCAGAGACGGAGGGGGACAGGCCAAATATAACTATGGCTACACCTTC. Translation: CASRDGGGQAKYNYGYTF.

V usage is TRBV6-5 and J usage is TRBJ1-1; D possibly corresponds to TRBD1 (6 bases). Trimming took off 5 bases at V and 2 bases at J, with 12 bases between the two ends. Germline V CDR1 and CDR2: MNHEY, SVGAGI. The CDR3 covers 14 residues. DNA for the CDR3: TGTGCCAGCAGTCCACAGGGCCCCAACACTGAAGCTTTCTTT. The encoded protein is CASSPQGPNTEAFF.

The CDR3, as DNA: TGTGCCAGCAGCTTAATAGGATCTAATGAGCAGTTCTTC. Amino acid sequence: CASSLIGSNEQFF. The chain is built from TRBV7-3 and TRBJ2-1; the D is unclear. The CDR3 length is 13 residues. The ends were cut back, 1 base at V and 7 bases at J, with 8 bases in the middle. The germline gives CDR1 SGHTA, CDR2 FQGTGA.

The rearrangement uses TRBV21-1 and TRBJ2-3; TRBD2, the D gene given by the table, was not confirmed from the DNA. TRBV21-1 is a pseudogene. This CDR3 spans 16 amino acids. CDR3 sequence: CASSKVLGTCTDTQYF. The CDR3 DNA reads TGTGCCAGCAGCAAAGTACTCGGGACTTGCACAGATACGCAGTATTTT.

The V gene is TRBV6-5, the J gene TRBJ2-3, with TRBD1 as a possible D gene (6 bases). This CDR3 has 14 residues. The V gene's germline CDR1 is MNHEY and CDR2 SVGAGI. Trimming stripped 6 bases from V and 1 base from J, with 11 bases between. The DNA for the CDR3 is TGTGCCAGCAGATGGAACAGGGGCACAGATACGCAGTATTTT. Amino acids: CASRWNRGTDTQYF.

This chain's CDR3 is CASSAQVGTGQDTEAFF. CDR3 DNA: TGTGCCAGCAGCGCTCAAGTAGGGACAGGGCAGGACACTGAAGCTTTCTTT. The chain couples TRBV7-6 to TRBJ1-1; 9 bases are shared with TRBD1. Germline trimming cut 5 bases from V and 3 bases from J; bases unmatched to any gene: 13. The CDR3 sequence is 17 residues long. From germline, CDR1 is SGHVS and CDR2 FNYEAQ. The variable domain in full, with the rest retrieved from reference TRBV7-6 and TRBJ1-1, is GAGVSQSPRYKVTKRGQDVALRCDPISGHVSLYWYRQALGQGPEFLTYFNYEAQQDKSGLPNDRFSAERPEGSISTLTIQRTEQRDSAMYRCASSAQVGTGQDTEAFFGQGTRLTVV.

The chain joins TRBV2 to TRBJ1-1; no clear D gene. CDR1 is SNHLY and CDR2 is FYNNEI in the germline V gene. V dropped 6 bases and J dropped 3 bases, with 2 bases sitting between them. This CDR3 spans 10 amino acids. CDR3 amino acids: CASRYTEAFF. CDR3 DNA: TGTGCCAGCAGGTACACTGAAGCTTTCTTT.

The CDR3 coding sequence is TGTGCCAGCAGCCCCCTCGGGCAATCGAACACCGGGGAGCTGTTTTTT. Its translation is CASSPLGQSNTGELFF. The chain uses TRBV4-2 and TRBJ2-2; no clear D gene. The CDR3 loop spans 16 amino acids. Trimming pared 4 bases from V and 0 bases from J, leaving 12 bases between. The germline V gene encodes CDR1 LGHNA and CDR2 YNFKEQ.

The V gene is TRBV19, the J gene TRBJ2-4, with a possible D match to TRBD1 (6 bases). V lost 10 bases, J lost 4 bases, and 20 bases lay in between. The CDR3 length is 15 residues. Germline CDR1 is LNHDA and CDR2 is SQIVND (reference sequence). The CDR3 DNA sequence: TGTGCCACCCAACCCGCAGGGGAGTCTAAAAACATTCAGTACTTC. Translated, it gives CATQPAGESKNIQYF.

This CDR3 is CASSRGTGGDYGYTF. In nucleotides, the CDR3 is TGTGCCAGCAGCCGCGGGACAGGGGGGGACTATGGCTACACCTTC. V and J are TRBV3-1 (or the pseudogene TRBV3-2) and TRBJ1-2; TRBD1 matches at 11 bases. The CDR3 covers 15 residues. Germline lookup yields CDR1 LGHDT and CDR2 YNNKEL (reference sequence). J lost 3 bases, V lost 4 bases, and 4 bases had no gene match.

In this sample, this clone turned up once. The rearrangement joins TRBV3-1 (or the pseudogene TRBV3-2) to TRBJ1-2; D is perhaps TRBD1 (6 bases). Per germline, CDR1 LGHDT and CDR2 YNNKEL (reference sequence). This CDR3 has 17 amino acids. The V and J ends lost 1 base and 1 base respectively, with 16 bases between them. The CDR3, as DNA: TGTGCCAGCAGCCAAGGAGGGCCGGGGGCGAATAACTATGGCTACACCTTC. This encodes CASSQGGPGANNYGYTF.

The V call is TRBV29-1, the J call TRBJ1-4; tentatively, D is TRBD1 (6 bases). Germline CDR1 is SQVTM and CDR2 is ANQGSEA. Trimming shortened V by 4 bases and J by 8 bases, and 14 bases separated the two germline ends. The CDR3 consists of 13 residues. CDR3 loop: CSVGWGAEEKLFF. CDR3 DNA sequence: TGCAGCGTTGGTTGGGGGGCGGAGGAAAAACTGTTTTTT. Filled out from reference TRBV29-1 and TRBJ1-4, the complete variable domain reads SAVISQKPSRDICQRGTSLTIQCQVDSQVTMMFWYRQQPGQSLTLIATANQGSEATYESGFVIDKFPISRPNLTFSTLTVSNMSPEDSSIYLCSVGWGAEEKLFFGSGTQLSVL.

V gene TRBV18 combines with J gene TRBJ1-2; tentatively, D is TRBD1 (6 bases). Germline loops: CDR1 KGHSH, CDR2 LQKENI. CDR3 length: 12 amino acids. V lost 6 bases to trimming and J lost 8 bases, with 13 bases between them. The CDR3 DNA is TGTGCCAGCTCTCAAAACAGGGAAGGCTACACCTTC. Protein product: CASSQNREGYTF.